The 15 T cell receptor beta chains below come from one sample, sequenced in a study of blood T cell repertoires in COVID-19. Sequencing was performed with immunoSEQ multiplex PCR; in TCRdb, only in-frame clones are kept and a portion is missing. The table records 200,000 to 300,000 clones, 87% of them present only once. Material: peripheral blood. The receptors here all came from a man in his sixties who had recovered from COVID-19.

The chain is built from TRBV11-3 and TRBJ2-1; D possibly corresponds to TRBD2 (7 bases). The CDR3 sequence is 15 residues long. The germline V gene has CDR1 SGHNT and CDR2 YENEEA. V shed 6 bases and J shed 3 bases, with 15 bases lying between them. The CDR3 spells CASSRQGGGYNEQFF. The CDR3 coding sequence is TGTGCCAGCAGTAGACAAGGGGGGGGCTACAATGAGCAGTTCTTC.

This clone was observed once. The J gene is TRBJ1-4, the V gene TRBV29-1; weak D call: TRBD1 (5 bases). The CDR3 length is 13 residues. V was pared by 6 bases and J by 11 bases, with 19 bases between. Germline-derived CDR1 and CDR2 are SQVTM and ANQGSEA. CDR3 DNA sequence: TGCAGCGTCCTCCCCCCCGGGGGTCTGAAACTGTTTTTT. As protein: CSVLPPGGLKLFF.

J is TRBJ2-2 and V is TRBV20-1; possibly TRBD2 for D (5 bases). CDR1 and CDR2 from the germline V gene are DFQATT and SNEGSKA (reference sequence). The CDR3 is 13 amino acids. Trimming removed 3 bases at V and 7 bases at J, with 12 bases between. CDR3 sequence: CSASQRAGGELFF. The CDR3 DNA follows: TGCAGTGCTAGTCAGAGGGCAGGCGGGGAGCTGTTTTTT.

The CDR3 region has the DNA TGTGCCAGCAGCCCGCAGACAGGGGAAAATTCACCCCTCCACTTT. This sequence encodes CASSPQTGENSPLHF. This chain uses TRBV4-2 with TRBJ1-6; 8 bases are a match to TRBD1. This CDR3 has 15 residues. Germline CDR1 reads LGHNA; CDR2 reads YNFKEQ. The ends lost 4 bases at V and 7 bases at J; junction bases unmatched: 6.

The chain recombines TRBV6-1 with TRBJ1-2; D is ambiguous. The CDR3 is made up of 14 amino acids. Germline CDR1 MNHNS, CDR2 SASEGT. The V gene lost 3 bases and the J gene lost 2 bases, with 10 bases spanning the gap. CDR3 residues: CASSDLTGNYGYTF. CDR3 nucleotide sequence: TGTGCCAGCAGTGACCTGACTGGAAACTATGGCTACACCTTC.

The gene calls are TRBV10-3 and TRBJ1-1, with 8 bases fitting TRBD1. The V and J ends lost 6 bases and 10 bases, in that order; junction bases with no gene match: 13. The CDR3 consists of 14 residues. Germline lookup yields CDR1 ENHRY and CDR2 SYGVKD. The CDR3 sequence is CAISPTTGGSGAFF. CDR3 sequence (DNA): TGTGCCATCAGCCCAACCACAGGGGGAAGTGGAGCTTTCTTT.

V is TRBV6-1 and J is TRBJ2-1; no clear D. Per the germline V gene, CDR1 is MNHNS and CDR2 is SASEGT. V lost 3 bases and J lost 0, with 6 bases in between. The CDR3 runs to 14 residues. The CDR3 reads CASSEVASYNEQFF. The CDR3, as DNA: TGTGCCAGCAGTGAGGTGGCCTCCTACAATGAGCAGTTCTTC.

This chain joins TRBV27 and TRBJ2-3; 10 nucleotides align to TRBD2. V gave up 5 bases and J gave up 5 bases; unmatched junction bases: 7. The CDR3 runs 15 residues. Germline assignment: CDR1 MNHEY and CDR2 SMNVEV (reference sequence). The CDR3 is CASSPLAGAGDTQYF. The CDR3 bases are TGTGCCAGCAGTCCTCTAGCGGGGGCGGGAGATACGCAGTATTTT.

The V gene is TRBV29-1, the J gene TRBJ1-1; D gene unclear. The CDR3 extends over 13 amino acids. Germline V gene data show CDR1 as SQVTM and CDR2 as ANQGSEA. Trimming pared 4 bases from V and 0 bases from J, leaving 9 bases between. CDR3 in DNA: TGCAGCGTTGCCGAGGGTTTGAACACTGAAGCTTTCTTT. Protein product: CSVAEGLNTEAFF.

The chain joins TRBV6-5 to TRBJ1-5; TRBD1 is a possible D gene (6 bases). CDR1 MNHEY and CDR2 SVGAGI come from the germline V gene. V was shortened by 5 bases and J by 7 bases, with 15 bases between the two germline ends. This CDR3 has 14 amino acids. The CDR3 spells CASSIQQGRQPQHF. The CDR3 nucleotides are TGTGCCAGCAGTATACAACAGGGAAGGCAGCCCCAGCATTTT.

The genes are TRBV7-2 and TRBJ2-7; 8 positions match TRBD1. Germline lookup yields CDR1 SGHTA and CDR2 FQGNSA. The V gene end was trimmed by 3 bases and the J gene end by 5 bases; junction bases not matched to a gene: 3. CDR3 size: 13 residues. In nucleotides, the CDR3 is TGTGCCAGCAGCTTCCAGGGGGCTGACGAGCAGTACTTC. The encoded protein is CASSFQGADEQYF.

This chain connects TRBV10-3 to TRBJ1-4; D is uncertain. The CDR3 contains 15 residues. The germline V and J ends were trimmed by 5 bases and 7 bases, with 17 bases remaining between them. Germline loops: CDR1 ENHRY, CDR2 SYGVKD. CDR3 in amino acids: CAISSRPEGGEKLFF. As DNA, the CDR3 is TGTGCCATCAGTTCACGCCCGGAGGGTGGTGAAAAACTGTTTTTT.

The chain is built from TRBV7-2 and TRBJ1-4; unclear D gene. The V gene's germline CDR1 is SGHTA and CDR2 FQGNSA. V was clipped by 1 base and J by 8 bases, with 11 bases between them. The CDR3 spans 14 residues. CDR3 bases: TGTGCCAGCAGCTTAGGAGGTTCGAAGGAAAAACTGTTTTTT. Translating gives CASSLGGSKEKLFF.

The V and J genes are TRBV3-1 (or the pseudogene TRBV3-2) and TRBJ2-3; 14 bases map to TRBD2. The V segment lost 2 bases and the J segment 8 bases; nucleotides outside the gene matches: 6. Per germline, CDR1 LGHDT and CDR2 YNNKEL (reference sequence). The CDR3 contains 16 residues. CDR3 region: CASSQTTSGGESTQYF. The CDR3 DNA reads TGTGCCAGCAGCCAAACGACTAGCGGGGGGGAGAGTACGCAGTATTTT.

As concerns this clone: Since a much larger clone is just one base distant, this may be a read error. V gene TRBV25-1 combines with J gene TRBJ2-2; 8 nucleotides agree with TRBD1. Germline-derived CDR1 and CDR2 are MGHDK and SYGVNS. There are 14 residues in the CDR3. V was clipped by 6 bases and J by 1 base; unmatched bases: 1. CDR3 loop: CASRGTGNTGELFF. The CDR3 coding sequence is TGTGCCAGCAGGGGGACAGGGAACACCGGGGAGCTGTTTTTT.